The clone carrying this T cell receptor beta chain was counted at least ten times. Patients with uncontrolled infections, other autoimmune diseases, pregnancy or lactation were excluded. Drawn at first hyperthyroidism diagnosis, the blood sample preceded any ophthalmopathy symptoms. Extraction of PBMCs used roughly 9.6 ml of fresh peripheral blood. RNA transcripts provided the source from which TCR beta CDR3 regions were amplified. The study used the HTBI primer set for a first-round RT-PCR of the TCR CDR3. Each CDR3 protein gets one entry after TCRdb re-called the multiplex PCR reads with MiXCR. This table holds 150,000 or so distinct CDR3 sequences, roughly 23% found once. The sample belongs to a study of T cells in Graves' hyperthyroidism and ophthalmopathy. The CDR3 covers 14 residues. Germline values: CDR1 LGHDT, CDR2 YNNKEL (reference sequence). V lost 2 bases, J lost 0 bases, and 5 bases lay in between.

This chain joins TRBV3-1 and TRBJ2-1; D is unclear. The sequence derives from a woman between 50 and 59 years old with Graves' hyperthyroidism that later progressed to Graves' ophthalmopathy. The source material was blood. This CDR3 is CASSQSFSYNEQFF. In DNA form, the CDR3 reads TGTGCCAGCAGCCAAAGTTTCTCCTACAATGAGCAGTTCTTC.